Reported below is one T cell receptor (beta chain). This clone was detected only once. Its antigen remains undetermined. Per-base quality was not reported, and no clone a single base away is much larger than it. Each donor gave one peripheral blood draw, around 100 mL on average, collected into heparinised tubes. A BD FACSAria II was used to sort naive, central memory, regulatory and stem cell-like memory CD4+ T cells with a panel that included CD45RO, CCR7, CD25, CD127, CD95 and CD27. Purity was above 95% for every sorted population. PBMCs were isolated immediately by Lymphoprep density gradient centrifugation and stained directly without culture. Samples were stained and sorted in pairs, with one healthy donor and one patient per experiment, so that batch effects were minimized. The High Capacity cDNA Reverse Transcription Kit was used to reverse transcribe all of the isolated RNA, meaning that expressed TCRB transcripts were what got sequenced. Naive, central memory and regulatory T cell samples underwent deep immunoSEQ sequencing, averaging about 3.57 million total reads per sample. After sorted cells were lysed in RLT buffer, RNA was extracted with DNase-treated RNeasy Micro or Mini kits, with the choice depending on cell number. To prevent cross-contamination, each cell subset was processed individually, whereas patient and healthy donor samples were processed jointly. The immunoSEQ multiplex PCR was used to amplify TCRB sequences from cDNA, generating 87-bp fragments that spanned the CDR3 region. Sequencing of the amplicons was done on the Illumina HiSeq platform. In the original analysis: PCR bias was computationally corrected using synthetic template baselines, reads within Hamming distance 2 were collapsed, and singletons that could not be merged were discarded. By aligning reads against IMGT, V, D and J genes, CDR3 length, and insertions or deletions at six rearrangement sites were assigned. Within each subset, clonotype counts were normalized to the number of sorted cells before true diversity and Gini coefficients were calculated with the tcR R package. Repertoire sharing was quantified using the overlap coefficient calculated on TCRB nucleotide sequences. TCRdb holds this immuneACCESS table with in-frame rearrangements only. Some clones are missing; in checked studies, unresolved V genes explain under half, and the rest has no known cause. V and J calls and clone size follow that table, whereas D and trimming were derived from the DNA. Across this sample there are around 300,000 clones, with around 7.8% seen only once. Roughly 0.94% of the sample belongs to the ten largest clones.

The sample is drawn from a study of beta chain features in type 1 diabetes (dated by TCRdb to between 2018 and 2020). A note on the overall study: Mean age, gender distribution, total cell number and subset yield did not differ between patients and healthy donors. A total of some 100,000,000 sorted cells were examined across all samples, and a strong correlation was observed between cell number per subset and RNA yield. The study compared TCRB repertoires of sorted circulating CD4+ T cell subsets between recently diagnosed type 1 diabetes patients and matched healthy donors. Regulatory and stem cell-like memory subsets were obtained from only 8 patients and roughly eight healthy donors, while naive and central memory subsets were obtained from all 28 donors.

Results the study describes overall, beyond this receptor: Because cDNA was sequenced instead of genomic DNA, activated cells with high expression could be over-represented, although the groups did not differ in activation or CD3 levels. In all four CD4+ subsets, TCRB CDR3 length was moderately but significantly shorter in type 1 diabetes patients. PCR might favor shorter templates, but patient and control samples were amplified and corrected together, so any skew would affect both groups equally. The naive, central memory and regulatory TCRB repertoires appeared to resemble one another more closely among patients than among healthy donors. Because the HLA sub-analyses included only small numbers of individuals, any influence of HLA type on TCRB rearrangement was left unresolved. Patients with type 1 diabetes made fewer insertions and deleted more nucleotides at VDJ recombination sites, implying thymic rearrangement abnormalities.

The source of this sequence is a woman in her late teens or twenties in good health. The sample comprised central memory CD4+ T cells from blood.

The CDR3 amino acid sequence is: CASSFFGQGDQPQHF. The DNA is as follows: TGTGCCAGCAGCTTCTTTGGACAGGGTGATCAGCCCCAGCATTTT. The chain was built from TRBV7-2 and TRBJ1-5; TRBD1 agrees with 8 junctional bases. The CDR3 runs 15 amino acids, cysteine and phenylalanine included. Here the CDR3 DNA is all that survives: 45 bases in frame from base 1. V is trimmed back by 3 bases and J by 5 bases, and the junction contains 6 bases that no gene match accounts for. Taken from the germline V gene, the CDR1 and CDR2 loops are SGHTA and FQGNSA.